This section outlines one T cell receptor beta chain sequence together with its context. Its antigen is currently unknown. Clones were read by immunoSEQ multiplex PCR, and TCRdb kept only the in-frame ones, dropping some. The table includes 40,000 or so clones, around nine tenths detected once. This sample is part of a study of OX40 agonist ivuxolimab in advanced cancers. Study-wide context: Melanoma, hepatocellular carcinoma, head and neck or renal cell cancer occurred in dose-escalation patients. Study-wide points: The authors also found low normalized T-cell clonal expansion in some nonresponders. Blood T cells, both CD4+ and CD8+, expanded clonally by week 6 at 0.1 to 3.0 mg/kg.

The V and J ends lost 9 bases and 3 bases respectively, with 5 bases between them. This CDR3 has 10 residues. Germline loops: CDR1 SGHNT, CDR2 YENEEA. This clonotype was sampled from an adult with an advanced solid tumor such as melanoma, head and neck, liver or kidney cancer. The sample in question was CD4+ or CD8+ T cells sorted from blood, obtained in a trial of the OX40 agonist ivuxolimab. The genes are TRBV11-3 and TRBJ1-1; D gene unclear. The CDR3 DNA follows: TGTGCCAGGGGAGACACTGAAGCTTTCTTT. Protein sequence: CARGDTEAFF.